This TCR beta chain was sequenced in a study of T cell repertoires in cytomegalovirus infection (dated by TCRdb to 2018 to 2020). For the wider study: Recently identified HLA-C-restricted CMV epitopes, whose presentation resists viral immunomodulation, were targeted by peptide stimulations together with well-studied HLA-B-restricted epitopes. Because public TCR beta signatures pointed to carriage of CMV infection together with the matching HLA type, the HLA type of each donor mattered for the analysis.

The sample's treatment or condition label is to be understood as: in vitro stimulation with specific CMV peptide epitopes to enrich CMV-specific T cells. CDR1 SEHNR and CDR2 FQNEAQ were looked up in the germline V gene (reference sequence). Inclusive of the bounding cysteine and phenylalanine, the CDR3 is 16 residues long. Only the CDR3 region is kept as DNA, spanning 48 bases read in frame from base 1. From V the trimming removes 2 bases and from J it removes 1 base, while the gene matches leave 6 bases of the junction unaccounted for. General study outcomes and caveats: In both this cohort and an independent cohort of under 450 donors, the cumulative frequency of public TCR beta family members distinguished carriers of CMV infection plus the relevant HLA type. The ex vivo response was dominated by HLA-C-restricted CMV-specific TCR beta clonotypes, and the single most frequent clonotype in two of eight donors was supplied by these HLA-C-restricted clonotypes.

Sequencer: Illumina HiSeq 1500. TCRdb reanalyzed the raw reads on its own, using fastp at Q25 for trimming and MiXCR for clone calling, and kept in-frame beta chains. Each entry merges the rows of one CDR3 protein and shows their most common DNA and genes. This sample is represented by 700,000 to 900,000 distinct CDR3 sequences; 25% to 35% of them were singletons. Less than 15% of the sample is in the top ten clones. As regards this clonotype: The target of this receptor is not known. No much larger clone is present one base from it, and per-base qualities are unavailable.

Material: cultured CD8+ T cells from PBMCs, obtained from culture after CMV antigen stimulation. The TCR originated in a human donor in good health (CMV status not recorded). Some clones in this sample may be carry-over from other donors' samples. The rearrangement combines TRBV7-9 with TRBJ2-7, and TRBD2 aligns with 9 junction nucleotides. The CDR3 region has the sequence CASSLRIAGDSYEQYF. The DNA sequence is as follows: TGTGCCAGCAGCTTACGGATAGCGGGGGATTCCTACGAGCAGTACTTC.